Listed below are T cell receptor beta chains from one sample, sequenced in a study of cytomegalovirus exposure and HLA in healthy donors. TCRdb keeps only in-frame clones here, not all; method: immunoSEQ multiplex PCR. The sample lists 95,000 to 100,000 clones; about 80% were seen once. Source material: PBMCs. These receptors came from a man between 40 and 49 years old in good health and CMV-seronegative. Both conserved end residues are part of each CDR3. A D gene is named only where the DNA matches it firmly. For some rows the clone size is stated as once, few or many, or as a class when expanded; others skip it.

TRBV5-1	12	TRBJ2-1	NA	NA	CASSLQDNEQFF	TGCGCCAGCAGCTTACAGGACAATGAGCAGTTCTTC
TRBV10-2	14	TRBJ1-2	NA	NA	CASSESPRGDGYTF	TGCGCCAGCAGTGAGTCGCCCAGGGGAGATGGCTACACCTTC
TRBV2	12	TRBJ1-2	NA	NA	CASTPRVDGYTF	TGTGCCAGCACTCCTAGAGTGGATGGCTACACCTTC
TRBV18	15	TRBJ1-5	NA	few	CASSPPRGGDQPQHF	TGTGCCAGCTCACCACCGAGGGGAGGAGATCAGCCCCAGCATTTT
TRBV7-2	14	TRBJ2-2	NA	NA	CASSVEAGTGELFF	TGTGCCAGCAGTGTCGAGGCGGGCACCGGGGAGCTGTTTTTT
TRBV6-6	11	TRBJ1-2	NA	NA	CASSSGSGYTF	TGTGCCAGCAGTTCGGGGTCTGGCTACACCTTC
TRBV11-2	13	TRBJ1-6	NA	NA	CASSFNSNSPLHF	TGTGCCAGCAGCTTTAACAGTAATTCACCCCTCCACTTT
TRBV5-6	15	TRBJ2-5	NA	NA	CASSYPGDARETQYF	TGTGCCAGCAGCTACCCCGGGGATGCCCGAGAGACCCAGTACTTC
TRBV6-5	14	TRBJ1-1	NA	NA	CASSYGGMNTEAFF	TGTGCCAGCAGTTACGGGGGGATGAACACTGAAGCTTTCTTT
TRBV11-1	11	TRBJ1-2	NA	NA	CASRWGHGYTF	TGTGCCAGCAGGTGGGGGCATGGCTACACCTTC